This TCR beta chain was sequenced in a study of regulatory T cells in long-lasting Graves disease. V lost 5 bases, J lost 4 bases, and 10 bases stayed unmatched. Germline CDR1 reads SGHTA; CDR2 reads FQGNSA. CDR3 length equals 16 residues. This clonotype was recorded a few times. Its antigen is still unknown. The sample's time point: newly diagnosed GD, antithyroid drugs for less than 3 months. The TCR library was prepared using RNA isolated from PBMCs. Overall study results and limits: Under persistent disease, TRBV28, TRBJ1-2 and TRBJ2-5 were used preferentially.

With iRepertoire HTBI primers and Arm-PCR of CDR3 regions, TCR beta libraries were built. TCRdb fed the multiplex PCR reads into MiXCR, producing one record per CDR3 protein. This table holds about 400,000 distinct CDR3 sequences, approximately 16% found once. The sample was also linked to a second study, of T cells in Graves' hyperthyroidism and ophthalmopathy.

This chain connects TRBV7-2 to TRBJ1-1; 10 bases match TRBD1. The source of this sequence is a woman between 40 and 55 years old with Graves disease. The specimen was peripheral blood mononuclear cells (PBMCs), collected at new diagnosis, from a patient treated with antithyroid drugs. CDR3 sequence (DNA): TGTGCCAGCAGCCTCACTTTTGACAGGGGGCTCACTGAAGCTTTCTTT. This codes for CASSLTFDRGLTEAFF.